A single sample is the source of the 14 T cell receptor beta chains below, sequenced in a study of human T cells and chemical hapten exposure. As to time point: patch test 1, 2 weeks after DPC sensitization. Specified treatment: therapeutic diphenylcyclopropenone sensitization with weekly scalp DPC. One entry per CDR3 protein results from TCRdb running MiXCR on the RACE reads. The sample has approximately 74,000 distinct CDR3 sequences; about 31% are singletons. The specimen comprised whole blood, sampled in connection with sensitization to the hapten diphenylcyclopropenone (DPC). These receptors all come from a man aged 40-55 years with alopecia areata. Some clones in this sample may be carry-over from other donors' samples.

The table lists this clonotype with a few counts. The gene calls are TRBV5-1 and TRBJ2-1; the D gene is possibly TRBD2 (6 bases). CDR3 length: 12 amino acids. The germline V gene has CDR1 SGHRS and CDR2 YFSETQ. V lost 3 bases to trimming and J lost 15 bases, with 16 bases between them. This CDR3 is CASSSDYFGSFF. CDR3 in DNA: TGCGCCAGCAGCTCGGACTATTTCGGATCGTTCTTC.

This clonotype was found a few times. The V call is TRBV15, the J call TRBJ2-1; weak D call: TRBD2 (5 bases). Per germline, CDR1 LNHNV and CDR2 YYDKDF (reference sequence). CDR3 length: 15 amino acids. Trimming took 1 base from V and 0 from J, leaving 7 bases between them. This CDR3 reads CATSRVGSSYNEQFF. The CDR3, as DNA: TGTGCCACCAGCAGAGTAGGGAGCTCCTACAATGAGCAGTTCTTC.

CDR3: CASSPGLAGGGRNEQFF. Written as DNA, the CDR3 is TGTGCCAGCAGCCCGGGACTAGCGGGCGGAGGGCGCAATGAGCAGTTCTTC. V gene TRBV7-3 combines with J gene TRBJ2-1; 12 bases match TRBD2. V lost 5 bases to trimming and J lost 6 bases; unmatched junction nucleotides: 11. Germline CDR1 is SGHTA and CDR2 is FQGTGA. The CDR3 runs 17 residues.

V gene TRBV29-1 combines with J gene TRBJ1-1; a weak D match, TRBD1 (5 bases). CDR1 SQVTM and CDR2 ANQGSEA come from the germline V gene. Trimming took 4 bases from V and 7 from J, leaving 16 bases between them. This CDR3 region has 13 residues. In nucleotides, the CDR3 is TGCAGCGTTGTTAGACAGCCCCGAGATGAAGCTTTCTTT. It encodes CSVVRQPRDEAFF.

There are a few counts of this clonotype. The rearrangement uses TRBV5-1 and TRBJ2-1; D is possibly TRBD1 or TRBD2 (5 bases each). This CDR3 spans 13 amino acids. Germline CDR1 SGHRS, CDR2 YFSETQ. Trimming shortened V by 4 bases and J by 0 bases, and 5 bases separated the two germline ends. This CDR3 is CASSGGSYNEQFF. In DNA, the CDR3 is TGCGCCAGCAGCGGGGGCTCCTACAATGAGCAGTTCTTC.

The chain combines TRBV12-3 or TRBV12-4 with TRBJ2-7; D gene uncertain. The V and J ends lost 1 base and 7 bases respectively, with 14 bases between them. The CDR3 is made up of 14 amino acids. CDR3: CASSLEAGTEEQYF. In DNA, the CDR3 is TGTGCCAGCAGTTTAGAAGCAGGAACAGAAGAGCAGTACTTC.

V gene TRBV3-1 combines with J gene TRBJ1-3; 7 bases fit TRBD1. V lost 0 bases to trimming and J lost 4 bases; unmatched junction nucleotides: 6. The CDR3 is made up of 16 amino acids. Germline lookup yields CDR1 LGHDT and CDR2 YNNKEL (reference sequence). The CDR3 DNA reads TGTGCCAGCAGCCAAGACCCCACAGGGGTAGGAAACACCATATATTTT. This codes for CASSQDPTGVGNTIYF.

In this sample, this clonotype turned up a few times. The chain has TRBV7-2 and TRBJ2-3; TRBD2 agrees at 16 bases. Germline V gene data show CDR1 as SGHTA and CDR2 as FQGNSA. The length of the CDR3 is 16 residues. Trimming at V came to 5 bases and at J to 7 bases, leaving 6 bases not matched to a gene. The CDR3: CASSKGTSGRVHTQYF. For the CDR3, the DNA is TGTGCCAGCAGCAAGGGGACTAGCGGGAGGGTACATACGCAGTATTTT.

The CDR3 loop reads CSARGRQGFNEQYF. CDR3 nucleotide sequence: TGCAGTGCTAGAGGCCGACAGGGATTCAACGAGCAGTACTTC. The rearrangement joins TRBV20-1 to TRBJ2-7, with TRBD1 matching over 7 bases. The V segment lost 1 base and the J segment 5 bases; nucleotides outside the gene matches: 8. The CDR3 contains 14 residues. Germline V gives CDR1 DFQATT, CDR2 SNEGSKA (reference sequence).

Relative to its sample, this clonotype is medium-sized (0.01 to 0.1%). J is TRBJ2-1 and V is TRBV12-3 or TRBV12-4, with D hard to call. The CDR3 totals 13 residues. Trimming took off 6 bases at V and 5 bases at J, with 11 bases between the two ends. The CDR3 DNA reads TGTGCCAGCAGCCTTTTTCTTAACAATGAGCAGTTCTTC. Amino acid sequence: CASSLFLNNEQFF.

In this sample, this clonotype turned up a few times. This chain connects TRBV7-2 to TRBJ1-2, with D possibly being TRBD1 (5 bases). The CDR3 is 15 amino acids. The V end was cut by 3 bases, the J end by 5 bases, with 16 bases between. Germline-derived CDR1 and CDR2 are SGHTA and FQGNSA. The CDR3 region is CASSFSQGLGYGYTF. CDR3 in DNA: TGTGCCAGCAGCTTTAGTCAGGGACTAGGTTATGGCTACACCTTC.

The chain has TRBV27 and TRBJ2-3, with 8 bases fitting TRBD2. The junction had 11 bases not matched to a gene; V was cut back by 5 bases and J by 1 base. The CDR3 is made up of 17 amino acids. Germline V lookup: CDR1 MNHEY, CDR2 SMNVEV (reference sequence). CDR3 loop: CASSHTSGRIGTDTQYF. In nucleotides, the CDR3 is TGTGCCAGCAGTCATACTAGCGGTAGGATAGGCACAGATACGCAGTATTTT.

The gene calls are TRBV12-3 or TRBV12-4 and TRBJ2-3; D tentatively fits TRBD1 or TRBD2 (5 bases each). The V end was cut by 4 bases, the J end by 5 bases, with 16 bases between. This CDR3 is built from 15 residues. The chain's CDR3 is CASSSGTLRGDTQYF. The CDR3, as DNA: TGTGCCAGCAGTTCCGGGACCCTCCGGGGAGATACGCAGTATTTT.

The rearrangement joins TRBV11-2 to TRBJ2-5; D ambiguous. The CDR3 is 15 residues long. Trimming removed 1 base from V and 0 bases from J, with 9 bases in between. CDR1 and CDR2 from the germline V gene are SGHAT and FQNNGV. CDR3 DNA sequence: TGTGCCAGCAGCTTAGCAACGCGGCACCAAGAGACCCAGTACTTC. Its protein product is CASSLATRHQETQYF. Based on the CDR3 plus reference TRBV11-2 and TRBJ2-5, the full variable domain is EAGVAQSPRYKIIEKRQSVAFWCNPISGHATLYWYQQILGQGPKLLIQFQNNGVVDDSQLPKDRFSAERLKGVDSTLKIQPAKLEDSAVYLCASSLATRHQETQYFGPGTRLLVL.